This T cell receptor (beta chain) was profiled in a study of a mutant IDH1 vaccine in newly diagnosed glioma. Overall study context: Vaccination was launched 4-6 weeks after radiotherapy alone, or with temozolomide cycles. Treated patients had a mean age of approximately 40 years and a sex split that was around 60% male and around 38% female. Receipt of radiotherapy, temozolomide, or both preceded the study, and most received both. Overall study results and limits: Vaccine-induced responses were seen in about 95% of patients, spanning several MHC alleles.

Concerning this clone: What it binds is unknown.

Germline V lookup: CDR1 SGHNT, CDR2 YENEEA. CDR3 length: 16 residues. V lost 8 bases, J lost 0 bases, and 9 bases stayed unmatched. Sequencing was performed with immunoSEQ multiplex PCR; in TCRdb, only in-frame clones are kept and a portion is missing. The table has fewer than 35,000 clones, about 76% seen once. The time point was: week 35, safety follow-up. Alongside topical imiquimod, each dose of vaccine comprised 300 ug of mutant IDH1 20-mer peptide. This sequence was found in a man aged 50 or older with glioma. V usage is TRBV11-3 and J usage is TRBJ2-3; the match to TRBD2 covers 9 bases. The input for sequencing was PBMCs, taken from a glioma patient whose treatment included an IDH1 peptide vaccine. CDR3 in DNA: TGTGCCAGCCCCCAGAGCGGGAGGAGAAGCACAGATACGCAGTATTTT. Protein product: CASPQSGRRSTDTQYF.